These T cell receptor beta chains were read from a single sample in a study of radiotherapy plus CTLA-4 blockade in lung cancer. The repertoire was sequenced with immunoSEQ multiplex PCR; TCRdb's copy has only in-frame clones and lacks some. The table lists tens of thousands of clones, approximately 76% of them singletons. Sample: peripheral blood, taken from a patient treated with radiotherapy plus ipilimumab. All receptors come from a human donor with non-small cell lung cancer who had stable disease on radiotherapy plus ipilimumab. Each CDR3 is given with its conserved first and last residue. D genes are given only for firm matches. A clone size is listed for some rows: how often the clone was seen (once, few, many), or a class if it is expanded.

d_call: TRBD2; j_call: TRBJ2-3; clone_size: NA; v_call: TRBV7-2; cdr3_nt: TGTGCCAGCAGCCCAAGACTAGCGGGGGTGACCACAGATACGCAGTATTTT; cdr3_aa: CASSPRLAGVTTDTQYF
d_call: NA; j_call: TRBJ2-2; clone_size: NA; v_call: TRBV5-6; cdr3_nt: TGTGCCAGCAGCTTGATAAGGGACTTATTGAACACCGGGGAGCTGTTTTTT; cdr3_aa: CASSLIRDLLNTGELFF
d_call: NA; j_call: TRBJ1-3; clone_size: NA; v_call: TRBV2; cdr3_nt: TGTGCCAGCAAGGGAAACACCATATATTTT; cdr3_aa: CASKGNTIYF
d_call: NA; j_call: TRBJ1-4; clone_size: NA; v_call: TRBV7-9; cdr3_nt: TGTGCCAGCAGCCAAGGAGTAGGAACAACTAATGAAAAACTGTTTTTT; cdr3_aa: CASSQGVGTTNEKLFF
d_call: NA; j_call: TRBJ1-1; clone_size: NA; v_call: TRBV6-5; cdr3_nt: TGTGCCAGCAGTTCTCAGACCGGAATGAACACTGAAGCTTTCTTT; cdr3_aa: CASSSQTGMNTEAFF
d_call: NA; j_call: TRBJ1-5; clone_size: NA; v_call: TRBV28; cdr3_nt: TGTGCCAGCAGTTTAGTTCAGGAAGATCAGCCCCAGCATTTT; cdr3_aa: CASSLVQEDQPQHF
d_call: NA; j_call: TRBJ2-2; clone_size: once; v_call: TRBV5-1; cdr3_nt: TGCGCCAGCAGCTTGGCGATCCGGGGCGGTGACACCGGGGAGCTGTTTTTT; cdr3_aa: CASSLAIRGGDTGELFF
d_call: NA; j_call: TRBJ1-1; clone_size: NA; v_call: TRBV7-9; cdr3_nt: TGTGCCAGCAGCCCCAGGGACACTGAAGCTTTCTTT; cdr3_aa: CASSPRDTEAFF
d_call: NA; j_call: TRBJ1-4; clone_size: NA; v_call: TRBV6-5; cdr3_nt: TGTGCCAGCAGTGAGAGACAGCTACATGAAAAACTGTTTTTT; cdr3_aa: CASSERQLHEKLFF
d_call: NA; j_call: TRBJ2-5; clone_size: NA; v_call: TRBV13; cdr3_nt: TGTGCCAGCAGCTTCTTCAGGGACGACCGCCGGGAGACCCAGTACTTC; cdr3_aa: CASSFFRDDRRETQYF
d_call: NA; j_call: TRBJ1-1; clone_size: NA; v_call: TRBV5-1; cdr3_nt: TGCGCCAGCAGTACAAGGAACACTGAAGCTTTCTTT; cdr3_aa: CASSTRNTEAFF
d_call: NA; j_call: TRBJ1-5; clone_size: NA; v_call: TRBV21-1; cdr3_nt: TGTGCCAGCATCAACGTCGATCACAGGGACCGGTCCCAGCATTTT; cdr3_aa: CASINVDHRDRSQHF
d_call: TRBD1; j_call: TRBJ1-2; clone_size: NA; v_call: TRBV4-1; cdr3_nt: TGCGCCAGCAGCCAAGTGGACAGGGAACCCTATGGCTACACCTTC; cdr3_aa: CASSQVDREPYGYTF
d_call: NA; j_call: TRBJ1-3; clone_size: few; v_call: TRBV5-1; cdr3_nt: TGCGCCAGCAGCCAAGACGCGTACGGAAACACCATATATTTT; cdr3_aa: CASSQDAYGNTIYF
d_call: TRBD2; j_call: TRBJ2-1; clone_size: NA; v_call: TRBV7-3; cdr3_nt: TGTGCCAGCAGCTTATCAGCGGGGGGGATAAACTCCTACAATGAGCAGTTCTTC; cdr3_aa: CASSLSAGGINSYNEQFF
d_call: NA; j_call: TRBJ1-3; clone_size: NA; v_call: TRBV6-6; cdr3_nt: TGTGCCAGCAGTTACGACAGTGCAAACTCTGGAAACACCATATATTTT; cdr3_aa: CASSYDSANSGNTIYF
d_call: NA; j_call: TRBJ1-1; clone_size: NA; v_call: TRBV9; cdr3_nt: TGTGCCAGCAGCCCTGGGACAAGCACTGAAGCTTTCTTT; cdr3_aa: CASSPGTSTEAFF
d_call: NA; j_call: TRBJ1-3; clone_size: NA; v_call: TRBV9; cdr3_nt: TGTGCCAGCAGCGTGGGGGTTGGAAACACCATATATTTT; cdr3_aa: CASSVGVGNTIYF
d_call: TRBD1; j_call: TRBJ2-7; clone_size: once; v_call: TRBV11-2; cdr3_nt: TGTGCCAGCAGCCCAGGCGCCGGAGGGACAGGGTGGACTAGGCAGTACTTC; cdr3_aa: CASSPGAGGTGWTRQYF
d_call: NA; j_call: TRBJ1-2; clone_size: NA; v_call: TRBV6-6; cdr3_nt: TGTGCCAGCCGTCCTCGGACAGCCCTTAACTATGGCTACACCTTC; cdr3_aa: CASRPRTALNYGYTF
d_call: NA; j_call: TRBJ2-1; clone_size: once; v_call: TRBV7-9; cdr3_nt: TGTGCCAGCAGCTTTGAGACAGTATACAATGAGCAGTTCTTC; cdr3_aa: CASSFETVYNEQFF
d_call: NA; j_call: TRBJ1-1; clone_size: NA; v_call: TRBV7-8; cdr3_nt: TGTGCCAGCAGCCCGGGTGTGGGCACTATGAACACTGAAGCTTTCTTT; cdr3_aa: CASSPGVGTMNTEAFF
d_call: NA; j_call: TRBJ1-5; clone_size: NA; v_call: TRBV4-3; cdr3_nt: TGCGCCAGCAGCCAACCTCCCGGGACGCATGTACCGGGGCCCCAGCATTTT; cdr3_aa: CASSQPPGTHVPGPQHF
d_call: NA; j_call: TRBJ1-5; clone_size: NA; v_call: TRBV28; cdr3_nt: TGTGCCAGCAGTCTCCTACGGGGAAGAGACGGTTATAGCAATCAGCCCCAGCATTTT; cdr3_aa: CASSLLRGRDGYSNQPQHF
d_call: NA; j_call: TRBJ1-2; clone_size: NA; v_call: TRBV19; cdr3_nt: TGTGCCAGTAGTATCCCCGATCCCAGGGTAAACTATGGCTACACCTTC; cdr3_aa: CASSIPDPRVNYGYTF
d_call: TRBD1; j_call: TRBJ1-6; clone_size: NA; v_call: TRBV10-1; cdr3_nt: TGCGCCAGCAGTTGGGACAGTAATTCACCCCTCCACTTT; cdr3_aa: CASSWDSNSPLHF
d_call: TRBD1; j_call: TRBJ2-5; clone_size: few; v_call: TRBV9; cdr3_nt: TGTGCCAGCAGCAGGGGGGCAGGGGGCGCGGAGACCCAGTACTTC; cdr3_aa: CASSRGAGGAETQYF
d_call: TRBD1; j_call: TRBJ2-2; clone_size: NA; v_call: TRBV6-5; cdr3_nt: TGTGCCAGCAGTTACGGACAGGGATGGGACACCGGGGAGCTGTTTTTT; cdr3_aa: CASSYGQGWDTGELFF
d_call: TRBD2; j_call: TRBJ2-3; clone_size: NA; v_call: TRBV7-6; cdr3_nt: TGTGCCAGCAGCTTAGTAGGGCTAGCGGGGGGGTCTAGCACAGATACGCAGTATTTT; cdr3_aa: CASSLVGLAGGSSTDTQYF
d_call: NA; j_call: TRBJ2-1; clone_size: NA; v_call: TRBV11-3; cdr3_nt: TGTGCCAGCAGCTTATCGGCGGGGGTAGGGGGTTACAATGAGCAGTTCTTC; cdr3_aa: CASSLSAGVGGYNEQFF
d_call: NA; j_call: TRBJ2-3; clone_size: NA; v_call: TRBV6-6; cdr3_nt: TGTGCCACCAGCCTCACAGATACGCAGTATTTT; cdr3_aa: CATSLTDTQYF
d_call: TRBD1; j_call: TRBJ1-2; clone_size: NA; v_call: TRBV4-3; cdr3_nt: TGCGCCAGCAGCCAACGTGACAGGGGGGACTATGGCTACACCTTC; cdr3_aa: CASSQRDRGDYGYTF
d_call: TRBD2; j_call: TRBJ2-2; clone_size: NA; v_call: TRBV6-6; cdr3_nt: TGTGCCAGCAGTTACTCGCGCGGGGGGGCCGACGGGGAGCTGTTTTTT; cdr3_aa: CASSYSRGGADGELFF
d_call: NA; j_call: TRBJ1-2; clone_size: NA; v_call: TRBV7-2; cdr3_nt: TGTGCCAGCAGCTTAGAACGGACAGTAAGCTATGGCTACACCTTC; cdr3_aa: CASSLERTVSYGYTF
d_call: NA; j_call: TRBJ2-1; clone_size: once; v_call: TRBV7-7; cdr3_nt: TGTGCCAGCAGCCCCCTTCCAGGGACCCTCCCGAGCTCCTACAATGAGCAGTTCTTC; cdr3_aa: CASSPLPGTLPSSYNEQFF
d_call: NA; j_call: TRBJ2-2; clone_size: NA; v_call: TRBV12-5; cdr3_nt: TGTGCTAGTGGTTTGGCCAAAAAAGACACCGGGGAGCTGTTTTTT; cdr3_aa: CASGLAKKDTGELFF
d_call: NA; j_call: TRBJ2-1; clone_size: NA; v_call: TRBV7-2; cdr3_nt: TGTGCCAGCAGCTTGGCTGGAGGGGGTAACCACAATGAGCAGTTCTTC; cdr3_aa: CASSLAGGGNHNEQFF
d_call: TRBD1; j_call: TRBJ1-1; clone_size: NA; v_call: TRBV28; cdr3_nt: TGTGCCAGCAGTTTATGGACAGGGTCTATCAACGCTGAAGCTTTCTTT; cdr3_aa: CASSLWTGSINAEAFF
d_call: NA; j_call: TRBJ1-6; clone_size: NA; v_call: TRBV6-1; cdr3_nt: TGTGCCAGCACCGACAGGAGCTCCTATAATTCACCCCTCCACTTT; cdr3_aa: CASTDRSSYNSPLHF
d_call: NA; j_call: TRBJ2-2; clone_size: few; v_call: TRBV6-5; cdr3_nt: TGTGCCAGCAGGCCCTCGGGGGCGCATACCGGGGAGCTGTTTTTT; cdr3_aa: CASRPSGAHTGELFF
d_call: TRBD1; j_call: TRBJ1-1; clone_size: few; v_call: TRBV19; cdr3_nt: TGTGCCAGTAGGGACAGGGTTCGGAACACTGAAGCTTTCTTT; cdr3_aa: CASRDRVRNTEAFF
d_call: NA; j_call: TRBJ2-3; clone_size: once; v_call: TRBV5-1; cdr3_nt: TGCGCCAGCAGCTTGCAGAAACACACAGATACGCAGTATTTT; cdr3_aa: CASSLQKHTDTQYF
d_call: NA; j_call: TRBJ1-1; clone_size: NA; v_call: TRBV7-9; cdr3_nt: TGTGCCAGCAGCCCCTTAGGGGCTGAAGCTTTCTTT; cdr3_aa: CASSPLGAEAFF
d_call: TRBD1; j_call: TRBJ1-5; clone_size: few; v_call: TRBV10-2; cdr3_nt: TGCGCCAGCAGTTGGACAGGGGCGCAGGATCAGCCCCAGCATTTT; cdr3_aa: CASSWTGAQDQPQHF
d_call: TRBD1; j_call: TRBJ1-1; clone_size: few; v_call: TRBV7-9; cdr3_nt: TGTGCCAGCAGCCTACAGGGGACGAACACTGAAGCTTTCTTT; cdr3_aa: CASSLQGTNTEAFF
d_call: NA; j_call: TRBJ1-4; clone_size: few; v_call: TRBV29-1; cdr3_nt: TGCAGCGTTGCCTGGCAGTTGACGTTGGTTTATAGAAAGCGCCGACGTGAAAAACTGTTTTTT; cdr3_aa: CSVAWQLTLVYRKRRREKLFF
d_call: TRBD2; j_call: TRBJ2-5; clone_size: NA; v_call: TRBV5-4; cdr3_nt: TGTGCCAGCAGCCGTCTAGCGGGGGGACCACAAGAGACCCAGTACTTC; cdr3_aa: CASSRLAGGPQETQYF
d_call: NA; j_call: TRBJ1-4; clone_size: NA; v_call: TRBV28; cdr3_nt: TGTGCCAGCAGTCCACCCCAACAGGGACCTTTTTTT; cdr3_aa: CASSPPQQGPFF
d_call: NA; j_call: TRBJ1-6; clone_size: NA; v_call: TRBV9; cdr3_nt: TGTGCCAGCAGCGCCGGACAGACCAATAATTCACCCCTCCACTTT; cdr3_aa: CASSAGQTNNSPLHF
d_call: NA; j_call: TRBJ1-2; clone_size: NA; v_call: TRBV6-4; cdr3_nt: TGTGCCAGCAGTGAAAGTTTGGGCACAGAGGGCTACACCTTC; cdr3_aa: CASSESLGTEGYTF
d_call: NA; j_call: TRBJ1-2; clone_size: NA; v_call: TRBV7-9; cdr3_nt: TGTGCCAGCAGCGCACCCAGAGGGAGCGCTAACTATGGCTACACCTTC; cdr3_aa: CASSAPRGSANYGYTF
d_call: NA; j_call: TRBJ1-2; clone_size: NA; v_call: TRBV19; cdr3_nt: TGTGCCAGTAGTATGATAACGGGATATGGCTACACCTTC; cdr3_aa: CASSMITGYGYTF
d_call: TRBD1; j_call: TRBJ1-2; clone_size: NA; v_call: TRBV9; cdr3_nt: TGTGCCAGCAGCGTAGAGACAGGGTTTAACTATGGCTACACCTTC; cdr3_aa: CASSVETGFNYGYTF
d_call: NA; j_call: TRBJ1-5; clone_size: once; v_call: TRBV4-3; cdr3_nt: TGCGCCAGCAGCCAAAGTATGGGTGGCAATCAGCCCCAGCATTTT; cdr3_aa: CASSQSMGGNQPQHF
d_call: TRBD2; j_call: TRBJ2-1; clone_size: NA; v_call: TRBV19; cdr3_nt: TGTGCCAGTAGAAAACCCGGGGGGAAGACCTACAATGAGCAGTTCTTC; cdr3_aa: CASRKPGGKTYNEQFF
d_call: NA; j_call: TRBJ1-4; clone_size: NA; v_call: TRBV5-4; cdr3_nt: TGTGCCAGCAGCGCTAACAGACAGCTTAATGAAAAACTGTTTTTT; cdr3_aa: CASSANRQLNEKLFF
d_call: TRBD1; j_call: TRBJ2-7; clone_size: NA; v_call: TRBV6-6; cdr3_nt: TGTGCCAGCAGGGGGACAGGGGCGCAGTACTTC; cdr3_aa: CASRGTGAQYF
d_call: NA; j_call: TRBJ1-1; clone_size: once; v_call: TRBV19; cdr3_nt: TGTGCCAGTAGTATTTCCCGGACAGTCATGAACACTGAAGCTTTCTTT; cdr3_aa: CASSISRTVMNTEAFF
d_call: NA; j_call: TRBJ1-2; clone_size: NA; v_call: TRBV4-1; cdr3_nt: TGCGCCAGCAGCCAAGTCCCACCGGGGTACGATGGCTACACCTTC; cdr3_aa: CASSQVPPGYDGYTF
d_call: TRBD1; j_call: TRBJ1-1; clone_size: once; v_call: TRBV19; cdr3_nt: TGTGCCAGTAGTCTAAGGGACAGGGTGACTGAAGCTTTCTTT; cdr3_aa: CASSLRDRVTEAFF